A selection of T cell receptor beta chains follows, all from one sample in a study of response to subunit inactivated influenza vaccine. TCRdb independently ran MiXCR on the RT-PCR reads; one entry per CDR3 protein. The top ten clones hold roughly a tenth of a sample with hundreds of thousands of distinct CDR3 sequences, approximately 12% of them seen once. The sample consisted of PBMCs from blood, taken on the day of vaccination. These receptor sequences come from a man in his fifties who received an inactivated influenza vaccine. Each CDR3 is given with its conserved first and last residue. A D gene is named only where the DNA matches it firmly. Clone sizes are given selectively: once, few, many, or a class where the clone is expanded.

CDR3: CAWSGTARDRVRYEQYF; DNA: TGTGCCTGGAGTGGGACCGCCCGGGACAGGGTAAGATACGAGCAGTACTTC; J: TRBJ2-7; size: .; D: TRBD1; V: TRBV30
CDR3: CASSPLEANVLTF; DNA: TGTGCCAGCAGCCCCCTTGAGGCCAACGTCCTGACTTTC; J: TRBJ2-6; size: .; D: .; V: TRBV6-6
CDR3: CSARKPGLADAGELFF; DNA: TGCAGTGCTAGAAAACCGGGACTAGCTGATGCCGGGGAGCTGTTTTTT; J: TRBJ2-2; size: few; D: TRBD2; V: TRBV20-1
CDR3: CASSLVFREGAREETQYF; DNA: TGTGCCAGCAGCTTAGTCTTCCGTGAGGGGGCGCGGGAAGAGACCCAGTACTTC; J: TRBJ2-5; size: .; D: TRBD1; V: TRBV7-6
CDR3: CASSAREKYEQYF; DNA: TGTGCCAGCAGCGCCCGGGAGAAATACGAGCAGTACTTC; J: TRBJ2-7; size: .; D: .; V: TRBV3-1
CDR3: CASRPGHWDGELFF; DNA: TGCGCCAGCAGACCCGGCCACTGGGACGGGGAGCTGTTTTTT; J: TRBJ2-2; size: many; D: .; V: TRBV5-1
CDR3: CATSRDLAGQGYEQYF; DNA: TGTGCCACCAGCAGGGACCTTGCTGGGCAAGGTTACGAGCAGTACTTC; J: TRBJ2-7; size: few; D: .; V: TRBV15
CDR3: CASSLASNTEAFF; DNA: TGTGCCAGCAGTTTGGCCTCGAACACTGAAGCTTTCTTT; J: TRBJ1-1; size: .; D: .; V: TRBV12-3/TRBV12-4
CDR3: CASSQGPDRRYEQYF; DNA: TGTGCCAGCAGCCAAGGCCCGGACAGGAGATACGAGCAGTACTTC; J: TRBJ2-7; size: .; D: TRBD1; V: TRBV14
CDR3: CSARDATGAIYNEQFF; DNA: TGCAGTGCTAGAGACGCCACAGGGGCGATCTACAATGAGCAGTTCTTC; J: TRBJ2-1; size: .; D: TRBD1; V: TRBV20-1
CDR3: CASSLRGQRYNEQFF; DNA: TGTGCCAGCAGCTTGAGGGGACAGCGATACAATGAGCAGTTCTTC; J: TRBJ2-1; size: .; D: TRBD1; V: TRBV5-6
CDR3: CASSTKQYF; DNA: TGTGCCAGCAGCACCAAGCAGTACTTC; J: TRBJ2-7; size: .; D: .; V: TRBV7-3
CDR3: CASRRGSETQYF; DNA: TGTGCCAGCAGACGCGGGAGTGAGACCCAGTACTTC; J: TRBJ2-5; size: .; D: TRBD2; V: TRBV6-5
CDR3: CASSPRPGLDTQYF; DNA: TGTGCCAGCAGCCCCCGTCCAGGGTTGGATACGCAGTATTTT; J: TRBJ2-3; size: .; D: .; V: TRBV5-8
CDR3: CAWSPGTGKGNEQFF; DNA: TGTGCCTGGAGTCCGGGGACAGGGAAAGGGAATGAGCAGTTCTTC; J: TRBJ2-1; size: .; D: TRBD1; V: TRBV30
CDR3: CSVPRASGRSYEQYF; DNA: TGCAGTGTCCCCCGGGCTAGCGGGCGTTCCTACGAGCAGTACTTC; J: TRBJ2-7; size: few; D: TRBD2; V: TRBV20-1
CDR3: CASTSGPGGYTF; DNA: TGTGCCAGCACCTCCGGCCCCGGTGGCTACACCTTC; J: TRBJ1-2; size: .; D: .; V: TRBV12-3/TRBV12-4
CDR3: CASSRTGDFGSPLHF; DNA: TGCGCCAGCAGCCGGACAGGGGATTTTGGTTCACCCCTCCACTTT; J: TRBJ1-6; size: few; D: TRBD1; V: TRBV5-1
CDR3: CASSHGQGKANVLTF; DNA: TGCGCCAGCAGCCACGGACAGGGGAAGGCCAACGTCCTGACTTTC; J: TRBJ2-6; size: few; D: TRBD1; V: TRBV5-1